Following are 24 T cell receptor beta chains from one sample sequenced in a study of shared clonotypes between healthy human individuals. Clones were sequenced by immunoSEQ multiplex PCR, and TCRdb holds only the in-frame ones, with some missing. The data contain about 2 million clones, just under 95% of them singletons. As defined, naive CD8 cells were CD45RO-negative and positively selected for CCR7, with terminally differentiated effector memory CD45RA+ cells excluded. Material: naive CD8+ T cells sorted from blood. Receptors were obtained from a man aged 18 to 35 in good health.

As concerns this clone: The same CDR3 arises from other DNA sequences in this sample as well. This chain joins TRBV6-5 and TRBJ2-1; possible D gene TRBD2, 6 bases. Germline V CDR1 and CDR2: MNHEY, SVGAGI. This CDR3 comprises 14 residues. V lost 2 bases, J lost 6 bases, and 11 bases lay in between. The CDR3 region is CASSYPGTSNEQFF. DNA for the CDR3: TGTGCCAGCAGTTACCCTGGGACTTCCAATGAGCAGTTCTTC.

The genes are TRBV4-3 and TRBJ2-7; TRBD2 might be the D (6 bases). V was cut by 4 bases and J by 2 bases, with 15 bases left in between. This CDR3 has 15 amino acids. CDR1 is LGHNA, CDR2 YSLEER, per germline. The CDR3 loop is CASSPEVSGTYEQYF. For the CDR3, the DNA is TGCGCCAGCAGCCCAGAGGTTAGCGGCACCTACGAGCAGTACTTC.

J is TRBJ2-7 and V is TRBV13, with TRBD2 matching over 13 bases. The germline CDR1 and CDR2 sequences are PRHDT and FYEKMQ (reference sequence). The CDR3 length is 14 residues. V gave up 6 bases and J gave up 7 bases; unmatched junction bases: 6. CDR3 bases: TGTGCCAGCAGTACGACTAGCGGGGGGATGGAGCAGTACTTC. Amino acid sequence: CASSTTSGGMEQYF.

The chain carries TRBV6-1 and TRBJ2-7; tentatively, D is TRBD1 (6 bases). This CDR3 is 14 amino acids long. Germline values: CDR1 MNHNS, CDR2 SASEGT. V shed 4 bases and J shed 3 bases, with 13 bases lying between them. The chain's CDR3 is CASSARTASYEQYF. DNA of the CDR3: TGTGCCAGCAGTGCCCGGACAGCGAGCTACGAGCAGTACTTC.

The V gene is TRBV5-4, the J gene TRBJ1-6; D is undetermined. V was clipped by 4 bases and J by 0 bases, with 14 bases between them. CDR3 length: 17 amino acids. Germline CDR1 and CDR2: SGHNT and YYREEE (reference sequence). In nucleotides, the CDR3 is TGTGCCAGCAGCCTGGGGTTGGAGAACTCCTATAATTCACCCCTCCACTTT. This gives the protein CASSLGLENSYNSPLHF.

J is TRBJ2-1 and V is TRBV7-9; D possibly corresponds to TRBD2 (6 bases). Germline assignment: CDR1 SEHNR and CDR2 FQNEAQ (reference sequence). Trimming took off 5 bases at V and 0 bases at J, with 14 bases between the two ends. CDR3 length: 16 amino acids. DNA of the CDR3: TGTGCCAGCAGCCTAGGGCACGGGGGCTCCTACAATGAGCAGTTCTTC. This encodes CASSLGHGGSYNEQFF. Using reference TRBV7-9 and TRBJ2-1 for the parts outside the CDR3, the full variable domain is DTGVSQNPRHKITKRGQNVTFRCDPISEHNRLYWYRQTLGQGPEFLTYFQNEAQLEKSRLLSDRFSAERPKGSFSTLEIQRTEQGDSAMYLCASSLGHGGSYNEQFFGPGTRLTVL.

With regard to this clone: The same CDR3 arises from other DNA sequences in this sample as well. The rearrangement joins TRBV10-2 to TRBJ1-5, with no clear D. Germline CDR1 WSHSY, CDR2 SAAADI. Trimming took off 3 bases at V and 4 bases at J, with 4 bases between the two ends. This CDR3 has 12 residues. The CDR3 sequence is CASSDGNQPQHF. In DNA form, the CDR3 reads TGCGCCAGCAGTGATGGTAATCAGCCCCAGCATTTT.

The rearrangement uses TRBV7-2 and TRBJ2-1; 8 bases align to TRBD1. The trim removed 1 base at V and 6 bases at J, leaving 5 bases unmatched. The CDR3 covers 15 residues. Germline assignment: CDR1 SGHTA and CDR2 FQGNSA. The CDR3 protein is CASSLVTGGGNEQFF. CDR3 nucleotide sequence: TGTGCCAGCAGCTTAGTTACAGGGGGTGGCAATGAGCAGTTCTTC.

The rearrangement joins TRBV4-1 to TRBJ2-7; D remains unclear. The germline V and J ends were trimmed by 0 bases and 2 bases, with 8 bases remaining between them. The CDR3 has 14 residues. The germline gives CDR1 MGHRA, CDR2 YSYEKL. The CDR3 loop is CASSQEALAYEQYF. The CDR3, as DNA: TGCGCCAGCAGCCAAGAGGCACTCGCCTACGAGCAGTACTTC.

A note on this clone: Other DNA sequences from this sample encode an identical CDR3 as well. The chain carries TRBV27 and TRBJ2-7; D is unresolved. V lost 3 bases and J lost 0, with 6 bases in between. The CDR3 consists of 13 residues. Germline V gene sequence: CDR1 MNHEY, CDR2 SMNVEV (reference sequence). The CDR3 sequence: CASSFRSSYEQYF. DNA of the CDR3: TGTGCCAGCAGTTTTCGGAGCTCCTACGAGCAGTACTTC.

V gene TRBV28 combines with J gene TRBJ1-1; D gene ambiguous. Germline V CDR1 and CDR2: MDHEN, SYDVKM. Trimming removed 5 bases from V and 5 bases from J, with 12 bases in between. CDR3 length: 13 residues. The CDR3, as DNA: TGTGCCAGCAGTCTCCGTTTGGGAACTGAAGCTTTCTTT. Translated: CASSLRLGTEAFF.

On this clone: The sample has other DNA sequences that encode this CDR3 too. The chain couples TRBV30 to TRBJ1-2, with D maybe TRBD1 (5 bases). CDR1 GTSNPN and CDR2 SVGIG come from the germline V gene (reference sequence). The V gene lost 1 base and the J gene lost 8 bases, with 23 bases spanning the gap. The CDR3 consists of 16 residues. The CDR3 nucleotides are TGTGCCTGGAGTGGCAGGGAAACACTTCTATCTTGGGGCTACACCTTC. Translating gives CAWSGRETLLSWGYTF.

The V call is TRBV6-1, the J call TRBJ1-2, with a possible D match to TRBD1 (5 bases). From germline, CDR1 is MNHNS and CDR2 SASEGT. The CDR3 sequence is 14 residues long. Trimming removed 4 bases from V and 5 bases from J, with 14 bases in between. The CDR3, as DNA: TGTGCCAGCAGTGTGGGACTACCGGCTTATGGCTACACCTTC. Protein: CASSVGLPAYGYTF.

The chain recombines TRBV11-2 with TRBJ2-5; D is unresolved. The V and J ends lost 3 bases and 1 base respectively, with 18 bases between them. Germline CDR1 reads SGHAT; CDR2 reads FQNNGV. The CDR3 has 17 residues. In DNA form, the CDR3 reads TGTGCCAGCAGCTTTCCAGCCGACGCCAGAAGCCAAGAGACCCAGTACTTC. Protein: CASSFPADARSQETQYF.

CDR3 DNA: TGTGCCAGCAGCTCGGCGATGGGGGCCCAGTACTTC. This sequence encodes CASSSAMGAQYF. The chain carries TRBV7-2 and TRBJ2-5; D is tentatively TRBD1 or TRBD2 (5 bases each). V dropped 4 bases and J dropped 9 bases, with 12 bases sitting between them. The CDR3 totals 12 residues. The germline gives CDR1 SGHTA, CDR2 FQGNSA. Full variable domain (missing parts from reference TRBV7-2 and TRBJ2-5): GAGVSQSPSNKVTEKGKDVELRCDPISGHTALYWYRQSLGQGLEFLIYFQGNSAPDKSGLPSDRFSAERTGGSVSTLTIQRTQQEDSAVYLCASSSAMGAQYFGPGTRLLVL.

Details on this clone: Different DNA sequences within this sample yield the same CDR3. The chain uses TRBV28 and TRBJ1-1; TRBD1 matches 8 bases. Germline V CDR1 and CDR2: MDHEN, SYDVKM. The CDR3 consists of 14 residues. The ends lost 5 bases at V and 4 bases at J; junction bases unmatched: 6. CDR3: CASSPDRVVTEAFF. The DNA for the CDR3 is TGTGCCAGCAGTCCGGACAGGGTTGTCACTGAAGCTTTCTTT.

The gene calls are TRBV28 and TRBJ2-7, with D possibly matching TRBD1 (8 bases). The germline CDR1 and CDR2 sequences are MDHEN and SYDVKM. The CDR3 totals 14 residues. V lost 4 bases and J lost 7, with 17 bases in between. CDR3 sequence: CASSWTGPGGEQYF. The CDR3 DNA is TGTGCCAGCAGTTGGACAGGGCCCGGGGGGGAGCAGTACTTC.

This chain uses TRBV27 with TRBJ2-3; unclear D gene. Deletions cut 5 bases from V and 4 bases from J, with 13 bases between. Germline loops: CDR1 MNHEY, CDR2 SMNVEV (reference sequence). CDR3 length: 14 residues. CDR3 sequence reads: CASSMVLGADTQYF. The CDR3, as DNA: TGTGCCAGCAGTATGGTGCTAGGTGCAGATACGCAGTATTTT.

On this clone itself: In the same sample, other DNA sequences code for this CDR3. The CDR3 region has the DNA TGTGCCAGCAGCGCGACTAGCGGAAGCTCCTACGAGCAGTACTTC. Encoded protein: CASSATSGSSYEQYF. The rearrangement joins TRBV9 to TRBJ2-7, with TRBD2 matching 9 bases. V lost 3 bases and J lost 0; bases outside the gene matches: 4. CDR3 length: 15 residues. The germline CDR1 and CDR2 sequences are SGDLS and YYNGEE.

The chain carries TRBV30 and TRBJ1-1, with TRBD1 as a possible D gene (6 bases). Germline V gene lookup returns CDR1 GTSNPN and CDR2 SVGIG (reference sequence). This CDR3 spans 12 amino acids. The V and J ends lost 3 bases and 6 bases respectively, with 11 bases between them. For the CDR3, the DNA is TGTGCCTGGAGCAGGGGACCAGCTGAAGCTTTCTTT. This translates into CAWSRGPAEAFF.

The chain couples TRBV6-5 to TRBJ1-1; perhaps TRBD1 as D (6 bases). CDR1 is MNHEY and CDR2 is SVGAGI in the germline V gene. V shed 6 bases and J shed 10 bases, with 21 bases lying between them. The CDR3 sequence is 14 residues long. The DNA for the CDR3 is TGTGCCAGCAGCCTGACGACAGGTAGCCTTTCAGCTTTCTTT. Protein sequence: CASSLTTGSLSAFF.

The V gene is TRBV28, the J gene TRBJ2-7; 8 bases are a match to TRBD1. The CDR3 runs to 15 residues. Germline values: CDR1 MDHEN, CDR2 SYDVKM. The V and J ends lost 2 bases and 2 bases, in that order; junction bases with no gene match: 5. CDR3 in amino acids: CASSLVGTGAYEQYF. The CDR3 nucleotides read TGTGCCAGCAGTTTAGTGGGGACAGGCGCCTACGAGCAGTACTTC.

In this sample, this clone turned up once. The chain employs TRBV6-5 and TRBJ2-7; tentative D call: TRBD2 (6 bases). V lost 10 bases and J lost 4, with 11 bases in between. CDR3 length: 11 amino acids. Per the germline V gene, CDR1 is MNHEY and CDR2 is SVGAGI. CDR3 sequence reads: CATETSYEQYF. The CDR3 DNA is TGTGCCACCGAGACTAGTTACGAGCAGTACTTC.

This chain links TRBV9 with TRBJ2-2; D is uncertain. Germline V gene data show CDR1 as SGDLS and CDR2 as YYNGEE. This CDR3 contains 13 residues. The V end was cut by 0 bases, the J end by 6 bases, with 6 bases between. CDR3 amino acids: CASSVGDPGELFF. The CDR3 DNA reads TGTGCCAGCAGCGTAGGGGATCCCGGGGAGCTGTTTTTT.